This is a list of T cell receptor beta chains from one sample in a study of OX40 agonist ivuxolimab in advanced cancers. Repertoires were generated with immunoSEQ multiplex PCR, while TCRdb's copy carries only in-frame clones and drops some. The table has over 85,000 clones, approximately 90% seen once. Sequences were derived from CD4+ or CD8+ T cells sorted from blood, sampled in a trial of the OX40 agonist ivuxolimab. The receptors shown here come from an adult with an advanced solid tumor such as melanoma, head and neck, liver or kidney cancer. The CDR3 runs from the conserved cysteine through the conserved F or W. A D gene is named only where the DNA matches it firmly. A row's size may be missing; if present it is once, few, many or a size class.

cdr3_nt: TGTGCCAGCAGCTCCTACTCGGGAGCCTACAATGAGCAGTTCTTC; cdr3_aa: CASSSYSGAYNEQFF; d_call: NA; clone_size: once; v_call: TRBV11-2; j_call: TRBJ2-1
cdr3_nt: TGCGCCAGCAGCGTCGGGACCCTGAATGAGCAGTTCTTC; cdr3_aa: CASSVGTLNEQFF; d_call: NA; clone_size: NA; v_call: TRBV5-1; j_call: TRBJ2-1
cdr3_nt: TGTGCCAGCGGCTCGACGGCTTTAAATGAAAAACTGTTTTTT; cdr3_aa: CASGSTALNEKLFF; d_call: NA; clone_size: NA; v_call: TRBV9; j_call: TRBJ1-4
cdr3_nt: TGTGCCAGCAGTTTTGTGTGGAAAAACACTGAAGCTTTCTTT; cdr3_aa: CASSFVWKNTEAFF; d_call: NA; clone_size: NA; v_call: TRBV28; j_call: TRBJ1-1
cdr3_nt: TGTGCCAGCAGTTACGAAGGTGAAGCTTTCTTT; cdr3_aa: CASSYEGEAFF; d_call: NA; clone_size: once; v_call: TRBV6-5; j_call: TRBJ1-1
cdr3_nt: TGCGCCAGCAGCTTGGCCGGGGGTGCCTACGAGCAGTACTTC; cdr3_aa: CASSLAGGAYEQYF; d_call: NA; clone_size: few; v_call: TRBV5-1; j_call: TRBJ2-7
cdr3_nt: TGTGCCAGCAACCCACAGGGGCCCCAAGAGACCCAGTACTTC; cdr3_aa: CASNPQGPQETQYF; d_call: TRBD1; clone_size: NA; v_call: TRBV27; j_call: TRBJ2-5
cdr3_nt: TGTGCCAGCAGCCCCCGAGGATCTAAAGAGACCCAGTACTTC; cdr3_aa: CASSPRGSKETQYF; d_call: NA; clone_size: NA; v_call: TRBV7-9; j_call: TRBJ2-5
cdr3_nt: TGTGCCAGCAGCCAAGGACAGGGGGCTTACAATGAGCAGTTCTTC; cdr3_aa: CASSQGQGAYNEQFF; d_call: TRBD1; clone_size: NA; v_call: TRBV5-1; j_call: TRBJ2-1
cdr3_nt: TGTGCCAGCAGCTGGGACAGGGCGAGTGAGCAGTTCTTC; cdr3_aa: CASSWDRASEQFF; d_call: TRBD1; clone_size: NA; v_call: TRBV11-1; j_call: TRBJ2-1
cdr3_nt: TGCGCCAGCAGCATGGATGCCAATCAGCCCCAGCATTTT; cdr3_aa: CASSMDANQPQHF; d_call: NA; clone_size: NA; v_call: TRBV5-1; j_call: TRBJ1-5
cdr3_nt: TGTGCCAGTATTTCACCCACAGGGGGCTCCTACGAGCAGTACTTC; cdr3_aa: CASISPTGGSYEQYF; d_call: TRBD1; clone_size: NA; v_call: TRBV25-1; j_call: TRBJ2-7
cdr3_nt: TGTGCCAGCAGCCCCCTCGCGGGGGAAAACATTCAGTACTTC; cdr3_aa: CASSPLAGENIQYF; d_call: TRBD2; clone_size: NA; v_call: TRBV7-9; j_call: TRBJ2-4
cdr3_nt: TGTGCCAGCAGCCGGGACAGTTACTATGGCTACACCTTC; cdr3_aa: CASSRDSYYGYTF; d_call: TRBD1; clone_size: once; v_call: TRBV11-2; j_call: TRBJ1-2
cdr3_nt: TGTGCCAGCAGCTCGATGACTAGCACAGATACGCAGTATTTT; cdr3_aa: CASSSMTSTDTQYF; d_call: NA; clone_size: NA; v_call: TRBV7-3; j_call: TRBJ2-3
cdr3_nt: TGCGCCAGCAGCCAAGTAGTGGAGAATAACTATGGCTACACCTTC; cdr3_aa: CASSQVVENNYGYTF; d_call: NA; clone_size: NA; v_call: TRBV4-1; j_call: TRBJ1-2
cdr3_nt: TGTGCCAGCAGCTTATGGGGGTCAGGAGAGACCCAGTACTTC; cdr3_aa: CASSLWGSGETQYF; d_call: NA; clone_size: NA; v_call: TRBV7-2; j_call: TRBJ2-5